Listed below are T cell receptor beta chains from one sample, sequenced in a study of cytomegalovirus exposure and HLA in healthy donors. Here immunoSEQ multiplex PCR was the method, and the copy in TCRdb shows in-frame clones only, minus some. The table records about 89,000 clones, roughly 10% of them present only once. The sequenced sample was PBMCs. These receptors all stem from a man aged 45 to 65 in good health and CMV-seropositive. The CDR3 runs from the conserved cysteine through the conserved F or W. A D gene is named only where the DNA matches it firmly. Clone size is shown for a subset of rows, as once, few, many or a class of expanded clone.

size: -
J: TRBJ2-5
D: TRBD2
V: TRBV7-9
DNA: TGTGCCAGCAGCTTAACGGGAGCCCGGGGGGGAGAGACCCAGTACTTC
CDR3: CASSLTGARGGETQYF

size: -
J: TRBJ2-7
D: -
V: TRBV5-4
DNA: TGTGCCAGCAGCCCCCCAGGCTATGACTCCTACGAGCAGTACTTC
CDR3: CASSPPGYDSYEQYF

size: few
J: TRBJ2-1
D: TRBD2
V: TRBV27
DNA: TGTGCCAGCAGCCCCTTCGGGAGGGCGGTCAATGAGCAGTTCTTC
CDR3: CASSPFGRAVNEQFF

size: few
J: TRBJ1-4
D: -
V: TRBV6-1
DNA: TGTGCCAGCACAGGTGCAACTAATGAAAAACTGTTTTTT
CDR3: CASTGATNEKLFF

size: few
J: TRBJ2-1
D: -
V: TRBV7-9
DNA: TGTGCCAGCAGCTTAGTCGCCAGCGGGCCATACAATGAGCAGTTCTTC
CDR3: CASSLVASGPYNEQFF

size: few
J: TRBJ1-5
D: -
V: TRBV10-3
DNA: TGTGCCATCAGTGAAAGGGGCGAGAGCAATCAGCCCCAGCATTTT
CDR3: CAISERGESNQPQHF

size: -
J: TRBJ2-2
D: TRBD2
V: TRBV27
DNA: TGTGCCAGCAGTTTCAGCGGGAGGGCCTCCGACGGGGAGCTGTTTTTT
CDR3: CASSFSGRASDGELFF

size: few
J: TRBJ2-3
D: TRBD2
V: TRBV12-5
DNA: TGTGCTAGTGGGCTGGGACTAGCGGGAGGAGATACGCAGTATTTT
CDR3: CASGLGLAGGDTQYF

size: few
J: TRBJ1-1
D: -
V: TRBV5-1
DNA: TGCGCCAGCAGCGCCGGGACATGGAACACTGAAGCTTTCTTT
CDR3: CASSAGTWNTEAFF

size: few
J: TRBJ1-2
D: -
V: TRBV6-6
DNA: TGTGCCAGCAGTTTCTTAGACAGGCCGATCTATGGCTACACCTTC
CDR3: CASSFLDRPIYGYTF

size: -
J: TRBJ2-7
D: TRBD2
V: TRBV29-1
DNA: TGCAGCGTTGTTAGCGGGAGATTCTACGAGCAGTACTTC
CDR3: CSVVSGRFYEQYF

size: few
J: TRBJ2-7
D: TRBD1
V: TRBV4-1
DNA: TGCGCCAGCAGCCAAGTTGACAGGGTAAACGAGCAGTACTTC
CDR3: CASSQVDRVNEQYF

size: -
J: TRBJ2-3
D: -
V: TRBV7-3
DNA: TGTGCCAGCAGCTTAGTGCCGGGGTTCACAGATACGCAGTATTTT
CDR3: CASSLVPGFTDTQYF

size: -
J: TRBJ2-1
D: TRBD1
V: TRBV6-1
DNA: TGTGCCAGCAGTGAAGCCGGGGACAGGGGGTTTGAGCAGTTCTTC
CDR3: CASSEAGDRGFEQFF

size: -
J: TRBJ2-1
D: -
V: TRBV29-1
DNA: TGCAGCGTTTACCGAGAAAGGGGTTACAATGAGCAGTTCTTC
CDR3: CSVYRERGYNEQFF

size: few
J: TRBJ2-1
D: TRBD2
V: TRBV7-9
DNA: TGTGCCAGCACCCCTCCAGGGACTAGCAGGAATGAGCAGTTCTTC
CDR3: CASTPPGTSRNEQFF

size: -
J: TRBJ1-5
D: -
V: TRBV19
DNA: TGTGCCAGTACCCGAAGACCCGGACTCCATCAGCCCCAGCATTTT
CDR3: CASTRRPGLHQPQHF

size: -
J: TRBJ2-7
D: -
V: TRBV6-1
DNA: TGTGCCAGCAGAGAGCCCGGGACAATTTACTTC
CDR3: CASREPGTIYF

size: -
J: TRBJ2-5
D: -
V: TRBV13
DNA: TGTGCCAGCAGCATCGACAGGTCCAGGGAGACCCAGTACTTC
CDR3: CASSIDRSRETQYF

size: -
J: TRBJ2-5
D: TRBD1
V: TRBV29-1
DNA: TGCAGCGTTGCAGGGGGCCTTCAAGAGACCCAGTACTTC
CDR3: CSVAGGLQETQYF

size: few
J: TRBJ2-3
D: -
V: TRBV28
DNA: TGTGCCAGCAGTGGACTTCCCACAGATACGCAGTATTTT
CDR3: CASSGLPTDTQYF

size: few
J: TRBJ2-5
D: -
V: TRBV5-6
DNA: TGTGCCAGCAGCGGGGGCAAAATCCTTTTTGAGACCCAGTACTTC
CDR3: CASSGGKILFETQYF

size: -
J: TRBJ2-7
D: TRBD1
V: TRBV15
DNA: TGTGCCACCAGCAGGACAGGGGGGGCGCACGAGCAGTACTTC
CDR3: CATSRTGGAHEQYF

size: few
J: TRBJ1-1
D: -
V: TRBV5-1
DNA: TGCGCCAGCAGCTTGCAGGAGAACACTGAAGCTTTCTTT
CDR3: CASSLQENTEAFF